The TCR beta chain under discussion was sequenced for a study of identical twins. Study-wide results and caveats: Beta out-of-frame sequences showed weaker excess twin sharing. Whereas memory repertoires showed no such difference, abundant cord blood beta clonotypes carried fewer insertions.

The sample holds a few counts of this clonotype. Its target is unknown. TCRdb re-called the 5' RACE reads with MiXCR, one entry per CDR3 protein. The table lists some 500,000 distinct CDR3 sequences, approximately 22% of them singletons, with 0.75% to 0.95% in the top ten. The sample also formed part of further work on T cells expressing NK-cell markers.

This TCR was recovered from a woman aged 18 to 35 in good health. Sequences were obtained from CD4+ T cells sorted from blood.

This CDR3 is CASSLGSQNYYEQYF. DNA for the CDR3: TGTGCCAGCAGCTTAGGATCCCAGAACTACTACGAGCAGTACTTC. The chain uses TRBV5-5 and TRBJ2-7; the D is unclear. Trimming left V 2 bases short and J 3 bases short, with 15 bases between. The germline V gene has CDR1 SGHKS and CDR2 YYEKEE (reference sequence). The CDR3 consists of 15 residues.